This T cell receptor beta chain was identified during a study of CD8+ T cells in alopecia areata. Regarding this clone: The antigen remains undetermined.

The CDR3 consists of 16 residues. CDR1 SGHDN and CDR2 FVKESK come from the germline V gene. Unmatched junction bases numbered 3, after V lost 4 bases and J lost 1 base. cDNA reverse transcribed from extracted RNA served as the sequencing template. Clones were sequenced by immunoSEQ multiplex PCR, and TCRdb holds only the in-frame ones, with some missing. The sample yields 6,000 to 8,500 clones, 70% to 85% seen once. Findings and limits, study-wide: Mice gave a clearer picture of TCR sharing than patients did, possibly for HLA-related reasons. Scalp sample data also include resident alphabeta T cells from normal skin. Affected lesional scalp, above all in alopecia totalis/universalis, was more clonal than normal scalp.

Sorting of CD4+ cells into CD25+CD127- cells (for five patients) was performed. Obtained from alopecia areata patients were lesional scalp punch biopsies along with peripheral blood. The clonotype was recovered from a human donor with alopecia areata. The sequencing sample was made of CD4+ Tregs sorted from blood. The V gene is TRBV14, the J gene TRBJ2-1; 11 nucleotides align to TRBD2. CDR3 in amino acids: CASSRGTSGSYNEQFF. For the CDR3, the DNA is TGTGCCAGCAGCCGAGGGACTAGCGGATCCTACAATGAGCAGTTCTTC.